What follows are 22 T cell receptor beta chains derived from one specimen sequenced in a study of T cell repertoires in aging, cancer and after chemotherapy. Rearranged V-D-J TRB sequences were amplified with a mixed TRB-A/B primer pool. TCRdb re-analysed the multiplex PCR reads in MiXCR, keeping a single row per CDR3 protein. The sample records approximately 3,200 distinct CDR3 sequences, roughly 22% being singletons. TCR beta rearrangements were amplified from peripheral blood genomic DNA. Input material: blood. The receptors originated from a human donor with a blood cancer.

Judged by abundance, this clonotype is medium-sized (0.01 to 0.1%). V usage is TRBV5-5 and J usage is TRBJ2-3, with 8 bases matching TRBD2. Looked up from germline, CDR1 is SGHKS and CDR2 is YYEKEE (reference sequence). The CDR3 is 14 amino acids. Trimming at V came to 9 bases and at J to 2 bases, leaving 8 bases not matched to a gene. The CDR3 region is CATARGGSTDTQYF. DNA for the CDR3: TGTGCCACAGCTCGGGGGGGGTCCACAGATACGCAGTATTTT.

By its share, this clonotype is medium-sized. This chain joins TRBV6-6 and TRBJ1-1; TRBD1 matches 7 bases. V lost 4 bases to trimming and J lost 0 bases; unmatched junction nucleotides: 2. The CDR3 extends over 14 amino acids. Germline loops: CDR1 MNHNY, CDR2 SVGAGI (reference sequence). CDR3 residues: CASSSQGLNTEAFF. The CDR3 DNA sequence: TGTGCCAGCAGTTCACAGGGGCTGAACACTGAAGCTTTCTTT.

By share, this clonotype counts as medium-sized. In DNA form, the CDR3 reads TGTGCCAGTAGTACTACAGGGGGCTTAAACACTGAAGCTTTCTTT. It translates to CASSTTGGLNTEAFF. The gene calls are TRBV19 and TRBJ1-1, with TRBD1 identical over 9 bases. Germline CDR1 is LNHDA and CDR2 is SQIVND (reference sequence). The CDR3 totals 15 residues. After removal of 4 bases from V and 2 bases from J, the junction contained 5 bases not matched to a gene.

This clonotype came up a few times. The chain has TRBV5-1 and TRBJ2-3; 13 bases map to TRBD2. The CDR3 has 17 amino acids. J was trimmed by 4 bases and V by 2 bases; bases with no gene match: 7. In germline, CDR1 is SGHRS, CDR2 YFSETQ. CDR3 region: CASSLLAGGSWADTQYF. CDR3 DNA: TGCGCCAGCAGCTTACTAGCGGGGGGGTCTTGGGCAGATACGCAGTATTTT.

This clonotype appeared a few times. V gene TRBV12-3 or TRBV12-4 combines with J gene TRBJ2-2, with 9 bases fitting TRBD2. The CDR3 contains 12 residues. Trimming took 11 bases from V and 9 from J; bases not matched to a gene: 7. CDR3 loop: CASSSGRRELFF. CDR3 DNA sequence: TGTGCCTCAAGTAGCGGGAGAAGGGAGCTGTTTTTT.

The V gene is TRBV9, the J gene TRBJ2-5; the D gene is possibly TRBD1 (6 bases). Germline V CDR1 and CDR2: SGDLS, YYNGEE. The germline V and J ends were trimmed by 0 bases and 4 bases, with 13 bases remaining between them. The CDR3 extends over 15 amino acids. In nucleotides, the CDR3 is TGTGCCAGCAGCGTAGACGGCCAGGGGAGAGAGACCCAGTACTTC. Translated: CASSVDGQGRETQYF. The whole variable domain, remainder taken from reference TRBV9 and TRBJ2-5, is DSGVTQTPKHLITATGQRVTLRCSPRSGDLSVYWYQQSLDQGLQFLIQYYNGEERAKGNILERFSAQQFPDLHSELNLSSLELGDSALYFCASSVDGQGRETQYFGPGTRLLVL.

In DNA form, the CDR3 reads TGTGCCAGCTCGGACCTTGAAGCTTTCTTT. Translated: CASSDLEAFF. The chain is built from TRBV6-6 and TRBJ1-1, with D hard to call. The CDR3 sequence is 10 residues long. The germline gives CDR1 MNHNY, CDR2 SVGAGI (reference sequence). The V gene lost 8 bases and the J gene lost 7 bases, with 8 bases spanning the gap.

The rearrangement uses TRBV7-4 and TRBJ2-7; D is uncertain. Trimming pared 0 bases from V and 4 bases from J, leaving 10 bases between. CDR3 length: 14 residues. CDR1 and CDR2 from the germline V gene are SGHVT and SQSDAQ. CDR3 DNA: TGTGCCAGCAGCTTAGCGGTGTTAGAATACGAGCAGTACTTC. This codes for CASSLAVLEYEQYF.

The J gene is TRBJ2-3, the V gene TRBV7-6, with 14 bases lining up with TRBD2. The V and J ends lost 5 bases and 3 bases, in that order; junction bases with no gene match: 1. Germline CDR1 and CDR2: SGHVS and FNYEAQ. The CDR3 has 15 residues. The CDR3 sequence is CASSRTSGRTDTQYF. Here the CDR3 DNA reads TGTGCCAGCAGCCGGACTAGCGGGAGGACAGATACGCAGTATTTT.

This clonotype ranks as medium-sized. The gene calls are TRBV5-5 and TRBJ2-6; no clear D. The V gene lost 4 bases and the J gene lost 0 bases, with 11 bases spanning the gap. The CDR3 has 16 amino acids. The germline gives CDR1 SGHKS, CDR2 YYEKEE (reference sequence). The CDR3 loop is CASSVYSGSGANVLTF. The CDR3, as DNA: TGTGCCAGCAGCGTTTACTCCGGCTCTGGGGCCAACGTCCTGACTTTC.

By its share, this clonotype is medium-sized. This chain connects TRBV7-6 to TRBJ2-7; tentatively, D is TRBD2 (5 bases). Trimming pared 3 bases from V and 4 bases from J, leaving 13 bases between. The CDR3 covers 14 residues. Per the germline V gene, CDR1 is SGHVS and CDR2 is FNYEAQ. CDR3 sequence: CASSFAEGWYEQYF. The CDR3 DNA follows: TGTGCCAGCAGCTTCGCAGAGGGTTGGTACGAGCAGTACTTC.

By sample share, this clonotype is medium-sized. The chain joins TRBV19 to TRBJ1-2; D gene uncertain. The germline V gene encodes CDR1 LNHDA and CDR2 SQIVND (reference sequence). CDR3 length: 13 amino acids. The germline V and J ends were trimmed by 6 bases and 5 bases, with 13 bases remaining between them. CDR3: CASRVRDLYGYTF. The DNA of the CDR3 is TGTGCCAGTAGGGTTCGCGATCTATATGGCTACACCTTC.

The rearrangement joins TRBV20-1 to TRBJ1-6; D is perhaps TRBD1 (6 bases). The CDR3 sequence is 16 residues long. CDR1 and CDR2 (germline): DFQATT, SNEGSKA (reference sequence). Trimming took 0 bases from V and 8 from J, leaving 17 bases between them. The CDR3 reads CSAREASGVIYSPLHF. The CDR3 DNA is TGCAGTGCTAGAGAGGCCTCAGGGGTGATTTATTCACCCCTCCACTTT.

This clonotype has more than one count but fewer than ten. This chain joins TRBV7-2 and TRBJ1-4; perhaps TRBD1 as D (5 bases). With 0 bases removed from V and 5 bases from J, the gap between germline ends came to 7 bases. Germline V gives CDR1 SGHTA, CDR2 FQGNSA. The length of the CDR3 is 14 residues. The CDR3 coding sequence is TGTGCCAGCAGCTTAGCGGGGACCAATGAAAAACTGTTTTTT. It yields the protein CASSLAGTNEKLFF.

This clonotype counts as medium-sized. V gene TRBV13 combines with J gene TRBJ2-4; D remains ambiguous. CDR3 size: 12 residues. V was clipped by 0 bases and J by 3 bases, with 0 bases between them. CDR1 PRHDT and CDR2 FYEKMQ come from the germline V gene (reference sequence). The CDR3 is CASSLGKNIQYF. The CDR3 DNA sequence: TGTGCCAGCAGCTTAGGCAAAAACATTCAGTACTTC.

By proportion, this clonotype is medium-sized. This sequence joins TRBV19 and TRBJ1-5; possible D gene TRBD1, 5 bases. The V gene's germline CDR1 is LNHDA and CDR2 SQIVND (reference sequence). Trimming removed 9 bases from V and 5 bases from J, with 23 bases in between. This CDR3 is 16 amino acids long. The CDR3 DNA sequence: TGTGCCAGCCCGTGCCGGACACATCTTCAAGATCAGCCCCAGCATTTT. Protein product: CASPCRTHLQDQPQHF. The full variable domain, with the rest looked up from reference TRBV19 and TRBJ1-5, is DGGITQSPKYLFRKEGQNVTLSCEQNLNHDAMYWYRQDPGQGLRLIYYSQIVNDFQKGDIAEGYSVSREKKESFPLTVTSAQKNPTAFYLCASPCRTHLQDQPQHFGDGTRLSIL.

Sample share makes this clonotype medium-sized. This sequence joins TRBV6-2 or TRBV6-3 and TRBJ2-7; the D gene is possibly TRBD2 (5 bases). The V gene lost 6 bases and the J gene lost 2 bases, with 11 bases spanning the gap. The CDR3 spans 13 residues. CDR1 and CDR2 (germline): MNHEY, SVGEGT. The CDR3 loop is CASSFSAPYEQYF. DNA of the CDR3: TGTGCCAGCAGCTTTAGCGCTCCCTACGAGCAGTACTTC.

Within the sample, this clonotype is medium-sized (0.01 to 0.1%). V gene TRBV27 combines with J gene TRBJ2-2, with TRBD2 matching over 8 bases. This CDR3 is built from 15 residues. The germline gives CDR1 MNHEY, CDR2 SMNVEV (reference sequence). V was pared by 2 bases and J by 7 bases, with 6 bases of the junction left unmatched. The CDR3 DNA reads as TGTGCCAGCAGTTTACCTCGCGGGGGGAACGGGGAGCTGTTTTTT. Its protein is CASSLPRGGNGELFF.

The V and J genes are TRBV20-1 and TRBJ2-1; tentatively, D is TRBD1 (6 bases). Deletions cut 6 bases from V and 6 bases from J, with 21 bases between. CDR3 length equals 15 residues. CDR1 is DFQATT and CDR2 is SNEGSKA in the germline V gene (reference sequence). DNA of the CDR3: TGCAGTGCAATCCCGATCACAGGGACGGGCAATGAGCAGTTCTTC. Amino acid sequence: CSAIPITGTGNEQFF.

The rearrangement uses TRBV20-1 and TRBJ2-7; 7 bases are a match to TRBD1. CDR3 length: 11 residues. Germline assignment: CDR1 DFQATT and CDR2 SNEGSKA (reference sequence). Trimming took 4 bases from V and 6 from J; bases not matched to a gene: 3. CDR3 nucleotides: TGCAGTGCTAACAGGGGACGCGAGCAGTACTTC. Amino acid sequence: CSANRGREQYF.

CDR3 bases: TGTGCCAGCAGTATGGGTGGAGCGGAGGGGAACACCGGGGAGCTGTTTTTT. It codes for CASSMGGAEGNTGELFF. The chain uses TRBV7-9 and TRBJ2-2, with D perhaps TRBD2 (6 bases). V was clipped by 6 bases and J by 1 base, with 18 bases between them. CDR1 and CDR2 from the germline V gene are SEHNR and FQNEAQ (reference sequence). The CDR3 loop spans 17 amino acids.

In this sample, this clonotype is medium-sized. The chain is built from TRBV10-3 and TRBJ1-2, with 8 nucleotides matching TRBD1. This CDR3 is 12 amino acids long. Looked up from germline, CDR1 is ENHRY and CDR2 is SYGVKD. The V gene end was trimmed by 8 bases and the J gene end by 8 bases; junction bases not matched to a gene: 7. As DNA, the CDR3 is TGTGCCATCTCCCCGACAGGGGACGGCTACACCTTC. Translating gives CAISPTGDGYTF.